This TCR beta chain was identified during a study of T cell changes during pregnancy in multiple sclerosis. V lost 3 bases and J 7 bases, leaving 16 bases between the germline ends. CDR3 length: 14 amino acids. CDR1 is SGHDT, CDR2 YYEEEE, per germline. Here immunoSEQ multiplex PCR was the method, and the copy in TCRdb shows in-frame clones only, minus some. The table records roughly 89,000 clones, 94% of them present only once. This clonotype originated in a female donor with multiple sclerosis, enrolled in a pregnancy study. Sequenced here: peripheral blood, sampled in the third trimester of pregnancy. V and J are TRBV5-6 and TRBJ1-2; the D is unclear. This CDR3 reads CASSSDGGAFGYTF. The DNA for the CDR3 is TGTGCCAGCAGCTCAGACGGAGGTGCGTTTGGCTACACCTTC.